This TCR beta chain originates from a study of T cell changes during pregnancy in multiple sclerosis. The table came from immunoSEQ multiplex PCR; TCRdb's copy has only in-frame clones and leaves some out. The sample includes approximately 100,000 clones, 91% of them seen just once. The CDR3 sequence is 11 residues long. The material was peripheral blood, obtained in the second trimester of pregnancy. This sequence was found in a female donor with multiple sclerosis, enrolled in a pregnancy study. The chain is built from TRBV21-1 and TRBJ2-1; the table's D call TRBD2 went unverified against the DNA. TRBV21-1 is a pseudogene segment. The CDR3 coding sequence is TGTGCCAGCAGCCCAACGCGTGAGCAGTTCTTC. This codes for CASSPTREQFF.